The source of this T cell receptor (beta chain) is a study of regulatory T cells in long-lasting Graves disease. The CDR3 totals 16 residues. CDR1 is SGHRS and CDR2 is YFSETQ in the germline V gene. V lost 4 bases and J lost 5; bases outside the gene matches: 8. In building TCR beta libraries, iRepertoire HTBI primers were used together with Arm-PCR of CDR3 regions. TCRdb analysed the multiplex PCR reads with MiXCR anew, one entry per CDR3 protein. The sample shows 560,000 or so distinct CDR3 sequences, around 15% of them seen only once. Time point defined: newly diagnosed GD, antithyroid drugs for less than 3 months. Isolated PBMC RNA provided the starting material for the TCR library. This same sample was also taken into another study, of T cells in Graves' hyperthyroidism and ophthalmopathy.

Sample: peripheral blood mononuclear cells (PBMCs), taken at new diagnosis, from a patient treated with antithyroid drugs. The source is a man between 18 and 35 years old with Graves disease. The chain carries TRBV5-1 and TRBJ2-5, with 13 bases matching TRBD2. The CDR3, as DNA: TGCGCCAGCAGCCAAACTAGCGGGAGGGCATGGGAGACCCAGTACTTC. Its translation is CASSQTSGRAWETQYF. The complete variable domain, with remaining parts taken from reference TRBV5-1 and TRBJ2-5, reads KAGVTQTPRYLIKTRGQQVTLSCSPISGHRSVSWYQQTPGQGLQFLFEYFSETQRNKGNFPGRFSGRQFSNSRSEMNVSTLELGDSALYLCASSQTSGRAWETQYFGPGTRLLVL.